The next 3 T cell receptor beta chains were all read from a single sample in a study of shared clonotypes between healthy human individuals (dated by TCRdb to the early 2020s). Libraries came from the immunoSEQ multiplex PCR assay. In its TCRdb copy, this immuneACCESS table keeps in-frame sequences only and misses some clones. Where compared with another copy, unresolved V genes explain less than half of these, and the others have no known cause. In all, the sample holds about 680,000 clones, and around 72% of those were seen once. The ten largest clones represent around 1.8% of the sample. The sample was memory CD4+ T cells sorted from blood. The sample's cell subset or site label is to be understood as: CD45RA-negative fraction. Receptors were obtained from a woman under 40 in good health.

The chain has TRBV28 and TRBJ2-3; possibly TRBD1 for D (5 bases). Trimming removed 5 bases from V and 4 bases from J, with 19 bases in between. Germline values: CDR1 MDHEN, CDR2 SYDVKM. The CDR3 runs 16 residues. CDR3 nucleotide sequence: TGTGCCAGCAGTGCTAGTCAGGGCGTAGGGGCAGATACGCAGTATTTT. Translation gives CASSASQGVGADTQYF.

The chain employs TRBV11-2 and TRBJ2-7, with 12 bases lining up with TRBD2. This CDR3 spans 14 amino acids. The J segment lost 4 bases and the V segment lost 5 bases, leaving 3 bases of the junction unmatched. Germline CDR1 is SGHAT and CDR2 is FQNNGV. CDR3 in DNA: TGTGCCAGCAGCCTAGCGGGAGGGGGTTACGAGCAGTACTTC. Residues: CASSLAGGGYEQYF.

As concerns this clone: The sample has other DNA sequences that encode this CDR3 too. The rearrangement joins TRBV28 to TRBJ1-5, with D hard to call. CDR3 length equals 14 residues. Germline CDR1 and CDR2: MDHEN and SYDVKM. V was trimmed by 3 bases and J by 3 bases, leaving 9 bases between them. CDR3 in amino acids: CASSFGSSNQPQHF. CDR3 coding DNA: TGTGCCAGCAGTTTTGGAAGTTCCAATCAGCCCCAGCATTTT.